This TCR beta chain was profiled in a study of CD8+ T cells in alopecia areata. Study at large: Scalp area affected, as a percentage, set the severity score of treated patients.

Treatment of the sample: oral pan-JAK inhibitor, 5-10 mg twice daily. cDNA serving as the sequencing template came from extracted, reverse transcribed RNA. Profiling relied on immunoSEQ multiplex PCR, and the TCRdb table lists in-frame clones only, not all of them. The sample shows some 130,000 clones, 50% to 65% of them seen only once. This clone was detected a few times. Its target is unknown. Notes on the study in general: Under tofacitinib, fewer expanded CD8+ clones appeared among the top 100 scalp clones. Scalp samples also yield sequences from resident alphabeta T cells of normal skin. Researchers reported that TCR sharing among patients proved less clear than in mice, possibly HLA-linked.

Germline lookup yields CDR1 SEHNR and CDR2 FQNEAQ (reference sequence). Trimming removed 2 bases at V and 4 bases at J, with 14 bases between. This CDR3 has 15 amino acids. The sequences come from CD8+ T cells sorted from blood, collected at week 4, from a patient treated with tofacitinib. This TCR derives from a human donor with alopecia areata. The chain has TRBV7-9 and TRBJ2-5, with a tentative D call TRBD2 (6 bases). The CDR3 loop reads CASSLTLAGTETQYF. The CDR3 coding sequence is TGTGCCAGCAGCTTAACACTAGCCGGAACAGAGACCCAGTACTTC.